This T cell receptor (beta chain) came from a study of T-cell memory formation after mild COVID-19. Regarding the study as a whole: That cross-reactive memory joined was suggested by some responding clones appearing in pre-infection memory. Contracting clones from day 15 to 85 showed balanced CD4/CD8; later expanders favored CD4+.

TCRdb reprocessed the 5' RACE reads with MiXCR, giving one entry per CDR3 protein. The table has more than 300,000 distinct CDR3 sequences, around 15% seen once; the top ten hold 22%. CDR3 size: 14 residues. Comment on this clonotype: The antigen is unknown.

V and J are TRBV21-1 and TRBJ1-5; the table names TRBD1, a call not compared with the DNA. TRBV21-1 is recorded as a pseudogene. The TCR comes from a man aged 18 to 29 who had mild COVID-19 (a few samples of this study predate the infection). Cell type and time point are not known. Material for sequencing was PBMCs or a T cell subset sorted from them (not recorded which). CDR3 loop: CASSTILSNQPQHF. The CDR3, as DNA: TGTGCCAGCAGCACCATCCTGTCCAATCAGCCCCAGCATTTT.